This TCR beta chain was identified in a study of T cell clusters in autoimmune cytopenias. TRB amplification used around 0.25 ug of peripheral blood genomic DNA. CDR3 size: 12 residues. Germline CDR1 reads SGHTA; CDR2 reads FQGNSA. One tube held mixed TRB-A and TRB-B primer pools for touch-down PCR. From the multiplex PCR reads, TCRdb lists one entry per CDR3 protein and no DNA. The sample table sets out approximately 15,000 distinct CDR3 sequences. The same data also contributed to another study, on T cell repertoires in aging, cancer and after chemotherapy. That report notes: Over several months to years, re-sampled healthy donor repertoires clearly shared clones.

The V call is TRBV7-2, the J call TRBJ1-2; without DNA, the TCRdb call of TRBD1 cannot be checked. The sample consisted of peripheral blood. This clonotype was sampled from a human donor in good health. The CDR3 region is CASALLPGSYTF. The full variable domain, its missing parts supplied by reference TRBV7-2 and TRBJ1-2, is GAGVSQSPSNKVTEKGKDVELRCDPISGHTALYWYRQSLGQGLEFLIYFQGNSAPDKSGLPSDRFSAERTGGSVSTLTIQRTQQEDSAVYLCASALLPGSYTFGSGTRLTVV.